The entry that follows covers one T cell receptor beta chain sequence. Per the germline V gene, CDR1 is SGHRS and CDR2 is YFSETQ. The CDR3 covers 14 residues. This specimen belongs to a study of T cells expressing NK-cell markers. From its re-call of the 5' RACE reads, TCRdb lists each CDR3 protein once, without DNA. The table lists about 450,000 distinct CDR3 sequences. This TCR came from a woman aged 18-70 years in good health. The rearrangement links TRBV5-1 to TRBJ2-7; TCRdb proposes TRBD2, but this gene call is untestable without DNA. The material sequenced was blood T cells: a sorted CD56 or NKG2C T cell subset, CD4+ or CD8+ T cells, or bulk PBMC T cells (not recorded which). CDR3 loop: CASSLGTSGNLQYF.